The 21 T cell receptor beta chains presented below share a single source sample, sequenced in a study of T-cell memory formation after mild COVID-19. TCRdb ran MiXCR on the 5' RACE reads and lists one entry per CDR3 protein. The data contain about 190,000 distinct CDR3 sequences, roughly a tenth of them seen just once; the ten biggest clones take up around 2.9%. Sequences were obtained from PBMCs or a T cell subset sorted from them (not recorded which). The receptors shown here come from a man aged 18 to 29 who had mild COVID-19 (a few samples of this study predate the infection). Cell type and time point are not known.

This clonotype was counted ten times or more. This chain uses TRBV4-1 with TRBJ2-3, with TRBD1 as a possible D gene (5 bases). The CDR3 is 16 residues long. V lost 0 bases, J lost 0 bases, and 10 bases lay in between. Germline V lookup: CDR1 MGHRA, CDR2 YSYEKL. CDR3 bases: TGCGCCAGCAGCCAAGAAGGGGCGCCAAGCACAGATACGCAGTATTTT. Translated: CASSQEGAPSTDTQYF.

The chain couples TRBV7-2 to TRBJ1-5; unclear D gene. The CDR3 consists of 16 residues. Germline V gives CDR1 SGHTA, CDR2 FQGNSA. V was shortened by 4 bases and J by 3 bases, with 16 bases between the two germline ends. The CDR3 loop is CASSSGGSGNNQPQHF. Here the CDR3 DNA reads TGTGCCAGCAGCTCTGGAGGTTCAGGCAACAATCAGCCCCAGCATTTT.

V usage is TRBV5-1 and J usage is TRBJ2-2, with a possible D match to TRBD2 (6 bases). Trimming removed 0 bases at V and 2 bases at J, with 8 bases between. Looked up from germline, CDR1 is SGHRS and CDR2 is YFSETQ. This CDR3 region has 15 residues. The CDR3 loop reads CASSLARGNTGELFF. The CDR3 coding sequence is TGCGCCAGCAGCTTGGCGCGGGGCAACACCGGGGAGCTGTTTTTT.

This clonotype was recorded a few times. The V gene is TRBV12-3 or TRBV12-4, the J gene TRBJ1-5; the D is unclear. This CDR3 has 16 residues. The ends were cut back, 0 bases at V and 7 bases at J, with 16 bases in the middle. The CDR3, as DNA: TGTGCCAGCAGTTTAGCGAGTATCGCCCCCCGGCAGCCCCAGCATTTT. It codes for CASSLASIAPRQPQHF.

The rearrangement uses TRBV28 and TRBJ1-6, with 7 bases aligning to TRBD1. CDR3 length: 13 amino acids. Losses at the gene ends were 6 bases for V and 11 bases for J; bases not matched to a gene: 7. CDR1 is MDHEN and CDR2 is SYDVKM in the germline V gene. CDR3 amino acids: CASRPNRGTPLHF. The DNA of the CDR3 is TGTGCCAGCAGGCCCAACAGGGGCACACCCCTCCACTTT.

The sample holds a few counts of this clonotype. V gene TRBV9 combines with J gene TRBJ2-5; tentative D call: TRBD1 (6 bases). The germline V and J ends were trimmed by 4 bases and 4 bases, with 17 bases remaining between them. CDR1 is SGDLS, CDR2 YYNGEE, per germline. CDR3 size: 15 residues. DNA for the CDR3: TGTGCCAGCAGCCTTACGGGACAACCCTCAGAGACCCAGTACTTC. As protein: CASSLTGQPSETQYF.

This clonotype was detected ten times or more. The chain combines TRBV3-1 with TRBJ2-4; D possibly corresponds to TRBD2 (7 bases). Trimming shortened V by 4 bases and J by 6 bases, and 13 bases separated the two germline ends. The germline CDR1 and CDR2 sequences are LGHDT and YNNKEL (reference sequence). The CDR3 spans 14 residues. CDR3 region: CASSLGGAGNIQYF. In DNA form, the CDR3 reads TGTGCCAGCAGCCTAGGGGGGGCCGGAAACATTCAGTACTTC.

This clonotype was observed a few times. With a much larger clone just one base away, this may be a read error. This chain links TRBV5-6 with TRBJ2-3; D is unclear. Germline CDR1 and CDR2: SGHDT and YYEEEE. V lost 3 bases to trimming and J lost 4 bases, with 3 bases between them. This CDR3 is 11 amino acids long. CDR3 residues: CASSSSDTQYF. The CDR3, as DNA: TGTGCCAGCAGCTCCTCAGATACGCAGTATTTT.

In its sample, this clonotype was seen a few times. V is TRBV30 and J is TRBJ1-1, with 7 bases identical to TRBD1. The CDR3 has 15 residues. The V gene's germline CDR1 is GTSNPN and CDR2 SVGIG (reference sequence). With 4 bases clipped from V and 13 bases from J, the junction kept 21 bases outside the gene matches. Here the CDR3 DNA reads TGTGCCTGGACCTATCCTGACAGGGTAAGCCGAGCGGGTTTCTTT. It specifies CAWTYPDRVSRAGFF.

This clonotype was seen at least ten times. The chain is built from TRBV10-2 and TRBJ2-5; maybe TRBD2 (7 bases). This CDR3 contains 13 residues. Trimming took 7 bases from V and 5 from J, leaving 14 bases between them. Germline values: CDR1 WSHSY, CDR2 SAAADI. The CDR3 DNA sequence: TGCGCCAGCAAAACGGGGGGCGAGGAGACCCAGTACTTC. It is translated as CASKTGGEETQYF.

This clonotype was counted only a few times. The CDR3 spells CASSFLIRRVNTGELFF. In DNA, the CDR3 is TGTGCCAGCAGTTTTCTGATAAGGCGGGTGAACACCGGGGAGCTGTTTTTT. The chain employs TRBV28 and TRBJ2-2, with D perhaps TRBD2 (5 bases). The length of the CDR3 is 17 residues. CDR1 MDHEN and CDR2 SYDVKM come from the germline V gene. V was clipped by 3 bases and J by 1 base, with 15 bases between them.

The sample holds a few counts of this clonotype. The rearrangement links TRBV5-1 to TRBJ2-5, with TRBD1 as a possible D gene (5 bases). CDR3 size: 14 residues. Germline loops: CDR1 SGHRS, CDR2 YFSETQ. V dropped 3 bases and J dropped 5 bases, with 14 bases sitting between them. The CDR3 protein is CASSSDNPGETQYF. In DNA, the CDR3 is TGCGCCAGCAGCTCGGATAATCCAGGGGAGACCCAGTACTTC.

This clonotype was seen a handful of times. V gene TRBV6-5 combines with J gene TRBJ1-3; D gene ambiguous. The CDR3 consists of 14 residues. Trimming took 6 bases from V and 5 from J, leaving 14 bases between them. Germline CDR1 is MNHEY and CDR2 is SVGAGI. The CDR3 loop is CASSSRGYRNTIYF. CDR3 nucleotide sequence: TGTGCCAGCAGCTCCCGAGGGTATCGAAACACCATATATTTT.

This clonotype was counted only a few times. The genes are TRBV4-1 and TRBJ2-3; maybe TRBD1 (6 bases). The V gene's germline CDR1 is MGHRA and CDR2 YSYEKL. This CDR3 is built from 14 residues. The ends were cut back, 1 base at V and 4 bases at J, with 9 bases in the middle. The CDR3 here is CASSQVAGADTQYF. The CDR3 bases are TGCGCCAGCAGCCAAGTAGCAGGGGCAGATACGCAGTATTTT.

The chain combines TRBV4-2 with TRBJ2-3; 8 bases fit TRBD2. CDR1 is LGHNA and CDR2 is YNFKEQ in the germline V gene. V gave up 1 base and J gave up 4 bases; unmatched junction bases: 4. The length of the CDR3 is 15 residues. The CDR3, as DNA: TGTGCCAGCAGCCAAGGTGAAGCGGGAGCAGATACGCAGTATTTT. Amino acids: CASSQGEAGADTQYF.

J is TRBJ1-5 and V is TRBV2; no definite D call. CDR3 length equals 14 residues. Germline V gene sequence: CDR1 SNHLY, CDR2 FYNNEI. V was pared by 6 bases and J by 5 bases, with 14 bases between. The CDR3, as DNA: TGTGCCAGCAGGCCCCCCGAAGCCTATCAGCCCCAGCATTTT. Translating it yields CASRPPEAYQPQHF.

The gene calls are TRBV6-6 and TRBJ2-7; the D call may be TRBD1 or TRBD2 (5 bases each). The V end lost 0 bases, the J end lost 5 bases, and 14 bases lay between the germline ends. The CDR3 length is 15 residues. Germline V gives CDR1 MNHNY, CDR2 SVGAGI (reference sequence). CDR3 bases: TGTGCCAGCAGTTACTCCCAAGCCTGGGGGAACGAGCAGTACTTC. This codes for CASSYSQAWGNEQYF.

This clonotype occurred a few times. The rearrangement links TRBV7-2 to TRBJ2-3, with TRBD1 matching over 12 bases. Germline V gene sequence: CDR1 SGHTA, CDR2 FQGNSA. This CDR3 region has 16 residues. V lost 4 bases, J lost 0 bases, and 2 bases stayed unmatched. The CDR3 DNA reads TGTGCCAGCAGCTGGGACAGGGGGCTTAGCACAGATACGCAGTATTTT. Translating it yields CASSWDRGLSTDTQYF. Full variable domain (missing parts from reference TRBV7-2 and TRBJ2-3): GAGVSQSPSNKVTEKGKDVELRCDPISGHTALYWYRQSLGQGLEFLIYFQGNSAPDKSGLPSDRFSAERTGGSVSTLTIQRTQQEDSAVYLCASSWDRGLSTDTQYFGPGTRLTVL.

The rearrangement uses TRBV5-1 and TRBJ2-1, with TRBD2 matching over 7 bases. CDR1 and CDR2 (germline): SGHRS, YFSETQ. CDR3 length equals 15 residues. Unmatched junction bases numbered 2, after V lost 2 bases and J lost 0 bases. The CDR3 here is CASSFLAGSYNEQFF. The CDR3 bases are TGCGCCAGCAGCTTTTTAGCGGGCTCCTACAATGAGCAGTTCTTC.

The chain combines TRBV7-2 with TRBJ1-2; 7 nucleotides align to TRBD1. CDR1 is SGHTA, CDR2 FQGNSA, per germline. Trimming removed 5 bases from V and 7 bases from J; junction bases left unmatched: 10. CDR3 size: 14 residues. CDR3 loop: CASSPRDSWGGYTF. CDR3 DNA sequence: TGTGCCAGCAGCCCTCGGGACAGCTGGGGTGGCTACACCTTC. Based on the CDR3 plus reference TRBV7-2 and TRBJ1-2, the full variable domain is GAGVSQSPSNKVTEKGKDVELRCDPISGHTALYWYRQSLGQGLEFLIYFQGNSAPDKSGLPSDRFSAERTGGSVSTLTIQRTQQEDSAVYLCASSPRDSWGGYTFGSGTRLTVV.

This clonotype was seen only a few times. The chain is built from TRBV3-1 and TRBJ1-4; D possibly corresponds to TRBD1 (5 bases). Trimming left V 0 bases short and J 10 bases short, with 15 bases between. Germline CDR1 LGHDT, CDR2 YNNKEL (reference sequence). The CDR3 is 15 amino acids. The CDR3 protein is CASSQDRAQVGKLFF. CDR3 in DNA: TGTGCCAGCAGCCAAGACAGGGCTCAGGTCGGAAAACTGTTTTTT.